The T cell receptor beta chain under discussion was sequenced for a study of neurological immune-mediated disorders. The trim removed 6 bases at V and 11 bases at J, leaving 10 bases unmatched. The CDR3 is 12 residues long. The germline V gene encodes CDR1 DFQATT and CDR2 SNEGSKA (reference sequence). As for the cDNA, it was generated by 5'RACE with 10-nucleotide random UMIs. TCRdb reprocessed the 5' RACE reads with MiXCR, giving one entry per CDR3 protein. The sample records tens of thousands of distinct CDR3 sequences, 3.4% being singletons. The receptor was isolated from a man aged 35 to 55 with multiple sclerosis. The chain is built from TRBV20-1 and TRBJ1-3; 7 bases map to TRBD1. The sequenced material came from PBMCs. The CDR3, as DNA: TGCAGTGCCAGGGGGTCGGGACAACCCATATATTTT. It encodes CSARGSGQPIYF.